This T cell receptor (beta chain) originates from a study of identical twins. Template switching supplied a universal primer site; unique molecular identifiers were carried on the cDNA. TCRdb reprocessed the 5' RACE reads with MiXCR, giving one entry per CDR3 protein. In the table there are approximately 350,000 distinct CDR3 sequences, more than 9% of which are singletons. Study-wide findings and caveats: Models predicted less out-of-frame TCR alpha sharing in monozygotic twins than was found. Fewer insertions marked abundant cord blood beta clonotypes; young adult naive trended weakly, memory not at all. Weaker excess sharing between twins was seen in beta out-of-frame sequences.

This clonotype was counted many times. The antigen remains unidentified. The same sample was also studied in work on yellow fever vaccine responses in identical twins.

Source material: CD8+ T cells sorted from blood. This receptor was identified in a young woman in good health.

The DNA of the CDR3 is TGTGCCACCAGTGATTACAGGGAACATCAAGAGACCCAGTACTTC. It specifies CATSDYREHQETQYF. This sequence joins TRBV24-1 and TRBJ2-5, with a weak D call TRBD1 (6 bases). Trimming removed 2 bases from V and 2 bases from J, with 11 bases in between. This CDR3 is 15 amino acids long. The germline gives CDR1 KGHDR, CDR2 SFDVKD.